The entry below gives a single T cell receptor beta chain sequence along with its context. In the PCR, 60 Vbeta and 13 Jbeta primers were used. The repertoire was sequenced with immunoSEQ multiplex PCR; TCRdb's copy has only in-frame clones and lacks some. Seen here are 250,000 to 350,000 clones, roughly 90% observed once, and the top ten hold 3% to 4%. The data were obtained in a study of cytomegalovirus exposure and HLA in healthy donors. On the study more broadly: From donors who were HLA-typed, an early data release held 80 million to 85 million unique TCRs. Among the 300 to 400 donors who were genotyped, about 80% fell in the genetic ancestry cluster that is associated with self-reported Caucasian donors.

CDR3 size: 15 residues. Germline V CDR1 and CDR2: MNHEY, SVGAGI. With 4 bases removed from V and 1 base from J, the gap between germline ends came to 13 bases. Sequenced: PBMCs. The rearrangement joins TRBV6-5 to TRBJ2-5; maybe TRBD1 (5 bases). The clonotype originates from a man aged 40-55 years in good health and CMV-seropositive. CDR3 sequence (DNA): TGTGCCAGCAGTTCATCAAGGGGTTTCCAAGAGACCCAGTACTTC. It yields the protein CASSSSRGFQETQYF.